This TCR beta chain was profiled in a study of T cells in tumors after PD-1 blockade. At the level of the study: Patients received pembrolizumab 200 mg every 3 weeks or cemiplimab 350 mg every 2 weeks.

Study-wide points: Blood contained approximately 43% of the tumor's TCR clonotypes.

Germline CDR1 and CDR2: SGHNT and YENEEA. V shed 5 bases and J 6 bases; nucleotides not matched to a gene: 13. This CDR3 is built from 15 residues. For this clone: The antigen remains undetermined.

Clones were read by immunoSEQ multiplex PCR, and TCRdb kept only the in-frame ones, dropping some. The repertoire holds about 33,000 clones, around four fifths seen once, with approximately 38% in the top ten. This sequence was found in a human donor with basal cell carcinoma. The chain couples TRBV11-3 to TRBJ2-7, with 7 bases identical to TRBD1. This material consisted of PBMCs, taken before anti-PD-1 treatment. CDR3 in amino acids: CASSEDRIYVGEQYF. The CDR3 nucleotides are TGTGCCAGCAGCGAGGACAGGATCTATGTGGGCGAGCAGTACTTC.